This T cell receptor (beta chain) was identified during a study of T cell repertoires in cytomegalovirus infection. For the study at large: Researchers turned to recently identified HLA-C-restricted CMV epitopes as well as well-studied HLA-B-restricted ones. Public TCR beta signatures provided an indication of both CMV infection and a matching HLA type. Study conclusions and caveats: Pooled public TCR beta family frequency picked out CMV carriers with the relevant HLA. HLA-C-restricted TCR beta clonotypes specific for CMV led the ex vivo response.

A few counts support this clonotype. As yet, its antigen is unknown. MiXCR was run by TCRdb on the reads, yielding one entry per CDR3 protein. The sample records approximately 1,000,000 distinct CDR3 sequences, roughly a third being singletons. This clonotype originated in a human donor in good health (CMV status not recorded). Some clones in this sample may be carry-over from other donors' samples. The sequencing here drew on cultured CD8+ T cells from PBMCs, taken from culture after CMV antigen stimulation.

This chain's CDR3 is CASKQGIGEQFF. The CDR3 nucleotides are TGTGCCAGCAAACAGGGTATAGGGGAGCAGTTCTTC. The rearrangement joins TRBV27 to TRBJ2-1; tentatively, D is TRBD1 (6 bases). V was cut by 7 bases and J by 10 bases, with 14 bases left in between. The CDR3 length is 12 residues. The V gene's germline CDR1 is MNHEY and CDR2 SMNVEV (reference sequence).